The rows below give T cell receptor beta chains drawn from one sample of a study of glioma-infiltrating T cells after dendritic cell vaccination. TCRdb keeps only in-frame clones here, not all; method: immunoSEQ multiplex PCR. The sample shows about 82,000 clones, roughly 90% of them seen only once. The sample was blood, taken before dendritic cell vaccination. The source of these receptors is a human donor with glioblastoma. CDR3s include the opening cysteine and the closing phenylalanine or tryptophan. D genes are given only for firm matches. The size field is filled for only some rows; it gives once, few, many or a size class.

J,D,size,V,CDR3,DNA
TRBJ2-5,-,-,TRBV5-4,CASSLVRGETQYF,TGTGCCAGCAGCTTGGTTCGGGGGGAGACCCAGTACTTC
TRBJ2-7,TRBD1,-,TRBV2,CASSVLGQGAHEQYF,TGTGCCAGCAGTGTGTTGGGACAGGGGGCCCACGAGCAGTACTTC
TRBJ1-5,-,-,TRBV15,CATSRLGRRGNQPQHF,TGTGCCACCAGCAGATTGGGCAGGAGGGGCAATCAGCCCCAGCATTTT
TRBJ2-1,-,-,TRBV10-3,CAISAQWGLGRNEQFF,TGTGCCATCAGTGCCCAATGGGGACTCGGTCGCAATGAGCAGTTCTTC
TRBJ1-6,-,once,TRBV2,CASRGPTRGGNSPLHF,TGTGCCAGCAGGGGCCCAACCCGCGGCGGGAATTCACCCCTCCACTTT
TRBJ1-2,-,-,TRBV18,CASSPPQVRALAHGYTF,TGTGCCAGCTCACCACCTCAAGTACGCGCCCTTGCCCATGGCTACACCTTC
TRBJ1-1,-,-,TRBV6-1,CASTNREAFF,TGTGCCAGCACAAACAGGGAAGCTTTCTTT
TRBJ2-7,-,-,TRBV9,CASSVDGGYTEQYF,TGTGCCAGCAGCGTAGATGGAGGGTATACAGAGCAGTACTTC
TRBJ2-3,TRBD2,once,TRBV2,CASSESASGGVDTQYF,TGTGCCAGCAGTGAATCAGCGTCTGGGGGGGTAGATACGCAGTATTTT
TRBJ1-5,TRBD1,-,TRBV7-8,CASSLAQDRGLLPQHF,TGTGCCAGCAGCTTAGCGCAGGACAGGGGTTTGCTGCCCCAGCATTTT
TRBJ1-4,TRBD1,-,TRBV7-6,CASSLGGKTGLVEKLFF,TGTGCCAGCAGCTTAGGGGGGAAGACAGGGCTCGTCGAAAAACTGTTTTTT
TRBJ2-1,-,-,TRBV2,CASVGAEQFF,TGTGCCAGCGTTGGGGCTGAGCAGTTCTTC
TRBJ2-5,-,-,TRBV5-1,CASSLSHGGETQYF,TGCGCCAGCAGCTTGTCCCACGGTGGAGAGACCCAGTACTTC
TRBJ2-1,-,-,TRBV11-3,CASSLDEVSYNEQFF,TGTGCCAGCAGCTTAGATGAGGTGTCCTACAATGAGCAGTTCTTC
TRBJ2-7,-,once,TRBV30,CAWSGGRGDEQYF,TGTGCCTGGAGTGGTGGCAGGGGAGACGAGCAGTACTTC
TRBJ2-3,-,-,TRBV5-1,CATTTAASTDTQYF,TGCGCCACCACGACTGCCGCTAGCACAGATACGCAGTATTTT
TRBJ2-1,TRBD2,-,TRBV4-2,CASSQAAGLAGYEQFF,TGTGCCAGCAGCCAAGCAGCGGGACTAGCGGGTTATGAGCAGTTCTTC
TRBJ2-7,TRBD1,-,TRBV10-1,CARDLTGRPYEQYF,TGCGCCAGGGATCTGACAGGGCGACCCTACGAGCAGTACTTC
TRBJ1-2,TRBD1,-,TRBV6-5,CASTQTGVGYTF,TGTGCCAGCACCCAGACAGGGGTCGGCTACACCTTC
TRBJ2-1,TRBD2,-,TRBV6-1,CASSADSGRAHEQFF,TGTGCCAGCAGTGCGGACAGCGGGAGGGCCCATGAGCAGTTCTTC
TRBJ2-5,TRBD2,-,TRBV5-1,CASSWGTSEETQYF,TGCGCCAGCAGCTGGGGGACTAGCGAAGAGACCCAGTACTTC
TRBJ2-2,-,once,TRBV4-2,CASRWGETGELFF,TGTGCCAGCAGGTGGGGGGAGACCGGGGAGCTGTTTTTT
TRBJ1-1,-,few,TRBV21-1,CASSKVEVWEAFF,TGTGCCAGCAGCAAAGTTGAGGTGTGGGAAGCTTTCTTT
TRBJ1-2,-,-,TRBV7-9,CASSPGRDYGYTF,TGTGCCAGCAGCCCCGGGAGGGACTATGGCTACACCTTC
TRBJ1-6,TRBD1,-,TRBV10-3,CAISGQGAGGNSPLHF,TGTGCCATCAGCGGACAGGGGGCGGGAGGTAATTCACCCCTCCACTTT
TRBJ2-2,-,-,TRBV11-3,CASSLLVNTGELFF,TGTGCCAGCAGCTTACTAGTGAACACCGGGGAGCTGTTTTTT
TRBJ2-1,-,-,TRBV4-1,CASSQAQGGYNEQFF,TGCGCCAGCAGCCAAGCGCAGGGGGGCTACAATGAGCAGTTCTTC
TRBJ2-2,-,-,TRBV15,CATSRGGVATGELFF,TGTGCCACCAGCAGAGGAGGTGTGGCGACCGGGGAGCTGTTTTTT
TRBJ2-1,TRBD1,-,TRBV5-1,CASTFGDRNYNEQFF,TGCGCCAGCACCTTCGGGGACAGAAACTACAATGAGCAGTTCTTC
TRBJ2-3,TRBD2,-,TRBV9,CASSVEAGVSTDTQYF,TGTGCCAGCAGCGTGGAAGCGGGGGTTAGCACAGATACGCAGTATTTT
TRBJ1-2,TRBD1,-,TRBV7-6,CASSSGTGGSYGYTF,TGTGCCAGCAGCTCCGGGACAGGGGGCTCATATGGTTACACCTTC
TRBJ2-3,TRBD2,-,TRBV5-4,CASSLGLAGAGDTQYF,TGTGCCAGCAGCTTGGGTCTAGCGGGGGCTGGAGATACGCAGTATTTT
TRBJ2-1,-,-,TRBV11-3,CASSLAADNNEQFF,TGTGCCAGCAGCTTAGCAGCGGATAACAATGAGCAGTTCTTC
TRBJ1-4,-,-,TRBV2,CASRQGNEKLFF,TGTGCCAGCAGGCAGGGTAATGAAAAACTGTTTTTT
TRBJ2-7,TRBD1,once,TRBV7-9,CASSLGQGVPHQYF,TGTGCCAGCAGCTTGGGACAGGGAGTACCACATCAGTACTTC
TRBJ2-7,-,-,TRBV23-1,CASSSLGHRRYEQYF,TGCGCCAGCAGTTCTTTGGGACACCGAAGATACGAGCAGTACTTC
TRBJ2-5,TRBD1,-,TRBV9,CASSETGGVGTQYF,TGTGCCAGCAGCGAAACAGGGGGCGTGGGGACCCAGTACTTC